The subject of this entry is one T cell receptor (beta chain). The data were taken from a study of T cell changes during pregnancy in multiple sclerosis. Repertoires were generated with immunoSEQ multiplex PCR, while TCRdb's copy carries only in-frame clones and drops some. The sample records over 55,000 clones, roughly 87% being singletons. The TCR was taken from a female donor with multiple sclerosis, enrolled in a pregnancy study. The sequences come from peripheral blood, collected in the first trimester of pregnancy.

The CDR3: CASSGTGDEQFF. In nucleotides, the CDR3 is TGTGCCAGTAGTGGAACAGGGGACGAGCAGTTCTTC. The chain employs TRBV19 and TRBJ2-1, with 7 bases matching TRBD1. The germline V gene encodes CDR1 LNHDA and CDR2 SQIVND (reference sequence). Trimming at V came to 5 bases and at J to 10 bases, leaving 5 bases not matched to a gene. The CDR3 sequence is 12 residues long.